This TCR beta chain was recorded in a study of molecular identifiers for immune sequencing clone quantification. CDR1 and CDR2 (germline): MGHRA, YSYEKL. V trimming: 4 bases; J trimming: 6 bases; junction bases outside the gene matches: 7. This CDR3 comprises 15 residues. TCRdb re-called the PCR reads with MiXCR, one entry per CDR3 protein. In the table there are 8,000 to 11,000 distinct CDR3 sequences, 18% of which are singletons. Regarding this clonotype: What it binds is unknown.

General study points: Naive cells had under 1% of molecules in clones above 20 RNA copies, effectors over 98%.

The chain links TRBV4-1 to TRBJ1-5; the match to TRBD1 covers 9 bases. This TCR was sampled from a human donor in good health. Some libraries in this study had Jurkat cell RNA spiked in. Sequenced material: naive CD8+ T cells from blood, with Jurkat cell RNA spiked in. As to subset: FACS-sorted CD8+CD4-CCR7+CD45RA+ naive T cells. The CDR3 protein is CASSRLTGGSQPQHF. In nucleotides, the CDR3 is TGCGCCAGCAGCCGATTGACAGGGGGGAGTCAGCCCCAGCATTTT.